This T cell receptor beta chain is from a study of OX40 agonist ivuxolimab in advanced cancers. Profiled with immunoSEQ multiplex PCR; TCRdb holds only in-frame clones, not every one. The sample consists of approximately 79,000 clones, approximately 87% of them appearing once. The germline CDR1 and CDR2 sequences are LGHNA and YSLEER. V dropped 5 bases and J dropped 5 bases, with 10 bases sitting between them. The CDR3 covers 13 residues. The specimen was CD4+ or CD8+ T cells sorted from blood, collected in a trial of the OX40 agonist ivuxolimab. The chain joins TRBV4-3 to TRBJ2-1; D is unresolved. The sequence came from an adult with an advanced solid tumor such as melanoma, head and neck, liver or kidney cancer. In DNA, the CDR3 is TGCGCCAGCAGCAACGAAATGAACAATGAGCAGTTCTTC. Amino acids: CASSNEMNNEQFF.